Listed below are T cell receptor beta chains from one sample, sequenced in a study of T cell repertoires in aging, cancer and after chemotherapy. TCRdb itself ran the multiplex PCR reads through MiXCR, one entry per CDR3 protein. The sample has 2,500 to 3,000 distinct CDR3 sequences, approximately 25% seen once. Sequenced sample: blood. The receptors come from a human donor with a solid tumor. Both conserved end residues are part of each CDR3. A D gene is named only where the DNA matches it firmly. Clone size is stated in some rows and not others, as once, few, many or a class when expanded.

medium-sized,NA,TRBJ1-1,TRBV12-3/TRBV12-4,CASSQTWNTEAFF,TGTGCCAGCAGCCAGACTTGGAACACTGAAGCTTTCTTT
once,TRBD2,TRBJ2-1,TRBV20-1,CSAILAGEYNEQFF,TGCAGTGCCATCCTAGCGGGAGAATACAATGAGCAGTTCTTC
medium-sized,TRBD1,TRBJ1-2,TRBV15,CATSQTGQGGGIYGYTF,TGTGCCACCTCTCAGACGGGACAGGGCGGGGGGATCTATGGCTACACCTTC
NA,TRBD1,TRBJ1-5,TRBV29-1,CSVAVGQGGNQPQHF,TGCAGCGTTGCCGTAGGACAGGGGGGGAATCAGCCCCAGCATTTT
medium-sized,NA,TRBJ2-5,TRBV6-1,CASRPGPPETQYF,TGTGCCAGCAGGCCGGGACCCCCGGAGACCCAGTACTTC
NA,TRBD2,TRBJ2-1,TRBV5-1,CASSLVLAGNEQFF,TGCGCCAGCAGCTTGGTGTTAGCGGGGAATGAGCAGTTCTTC
large,TRBD1,TRBJ1-6,TRBV19,CASTPGDSRSYNSPLHF,TGTGCCAGTACTCCTGGGGACAGTCGCTCCTATAATTCACCCCTCCACTTT
large,NA,TRBJ2-5,TRBV6-5,CASRGQYQETQYF,TGTGCCAGCAGAGGGCAATACCAAGAGACCCAGTACTTC
medium-sized,TRBD2,TRBJ2-7,TRBV13,CASSLGAGGREQYF,TGTGCCAGCAGCCTGGGGGCGGGAGGGCGAGAGCAGTACTTC
NA,NA,TRBJ1-2,TRBV11-2,CASSLGYGTLNYGYTF,TGTGCCAGCAGCTTAGGCTATGGGACACTCAACTATGGCTACACCTTC
medium-sized,NA,TRBJ2-7,TRBV27,CASSSIMRGGRAKREQYF,TGTGCCAGCAGTTCGATTATGCGAGGGGGGAGGGCGAAGAGGGAGCAGTACTTC
NA,TRBD1,TRBJ1-1,TRBV10-3,CAISGDRARGYTEAFF,TGTGCCATCAGTGGGGACAGGGCGAGGGGCTACACTGAAGCTTTCTTT
few,NA,TRBJ2-5,TRBV5-1,CASSLGRRDQETQYF,TGCGCCAGCAGCTTAGGTAGGAGGGACCAAGAGACCCAGTACTTC
medium-sized,NA,TRBJ2-3,TRBV6-5,CASSPGGGPSTDTQYF,TGTGCCAGCAGTCCCGGGGGCGGCCCTAGCACAGATACGCAGTATTTT
medium-sized,TRBD1,TRBJ2-6,TRBV6-4,CASSDSTGAGANVLTF,TGTGCCAGCAGTGATTCGACAGGGGCAGGGGCCAACGTCCTGACTTTC
medium-sized,NA,TRBJ1-1,TRBV5-5,CASSTGAGRVNTEAFF,TGTGCCAGCAGCACGGGGGCAGGAAGGGTGAACACTGAAGCTTTCTTT
medium-sized,TRBD1,TRBJ2-3,TRBV18,CASSSDRAGLDTQYF,TGTGCCAGCTCATCCGACAGGGCTGGGCTTGATACGCAGTATTTT
NA,NA,TRBJ1-2,TRBV6-1,CASSESNGGRSYGYTF,TGTGCCAGCAGTGAATCCAACGGGGGGCGCAGCTATGGCTACACCTTC
medium-sized,NA,TRBJ2-7,TRBV5-1,CASGYGTGSDEQYF,TGCGCCAGCGGGTATGGAACAGGGTCGGACGAGCAGTACTTC
once,TRBD2,TRBJ2-1,TRBV6-1,CASSSLLAGSYNEQFF,TGTGCCAGCAGTTCCTTACTAGCGGGAAGTTACAATGAGCAGTTCTTC
medium-sized,TRBD1,TRBJ2-7,TRBV6-1,CASILGGSRYEQYF,TGTGCCAGCATCCTAGGGGGCTCCCGGTACGAGCAGTACTTC
medium-sized,NA,TRBJ2-7,TRBV6-5,CASSYGQFPGRYEQYF,TGTGCCAGCAGTTACGGACAGTTCCCGGGGCGCTACGAGCAGTACTTC
medium-sized,TRBD1,TRBJ1-3,TRBV5-4,CASSLGQVSGNTIYF,TGTGCCAGCAGCCTCGGACAGGTCTCTGGAAACACCATATATTTT
NA,TRBD1,TRBJ1-1,TRBV12-3/TRBV12-4,CASSLSGQGLEAFF,TGTGCCAGCAGTTTATCCGGACAGGGACTTGAAGCTTTCTTT
large,NA,TRBJ2-6,TRBV19,CASNPQHIGGVAGANVLTF,TGTGCCAGTAACCCTCAACATATAGGTGGGGTGGCTGGGGCCAACGTCCTGACTTTC
NA,NA,TRBJ1-2,TRBV5-1,CASSLAARGGYTF,TGCGCCAGCAGCCTGGCTGCCCGCGGGGGCTACACCTTC
few,TRBD2,TRBJ2-1,TRBV27,CASSFPAGGVNEQFF,TGTGCCAGCAGTTTTCCGGCGGGAGGGGTCAATGAGCAGTTCTTC
medium-sized,TRBD2,TRBJ2-1,TRBV15,CATSRGGPSKEQFF,TGTGCCACCAGCCGGGGAGGGCCGTCAAAAGAGCAGTTCTTC
NA,NA,TRBJ2-7,TRBV28,CATETKRHQRAYEQYF,TGTGCCACCGAGACTAAGCGTCACCAAAGGGCCTACGAGCAGTACTTC